Below, one TCR beta chain is given with its context. Its specificity is unknown. Sequencing was performed with immunoSEQ multiplex PCR; in TCRdb, only in-frame clones are kept and a portion is missing. The sample shows about 45,000 clones, around 76% of them seen only once. No patient escaped relapse after autologous stem cell transplantation, and brentuximab vedotin exposure varied. Complete response, partial response or progressive disease were the best responses. These data belong to a study of PD-1 blockade in classical Hodgkin lymphoma. General study findings and limits: In newly diagnosed patients, baseline TCR diversity was reportedly below that of healthy donors.

This clonotype was obtained from a human donor with classical Hodgkin lymphoma. The source was peripheral blood mononuclear cells (PBMCs), collected before the second cycle of nivolumab.

CDR3: CASSRDRDEQYF. In DNA, the CDR3 is TGTGCCAGCAGCCGAGACAGGGACGAGCAGTACTTC. The chain uses TRBV7-2 and TRBJ2-7; 7 bases are shared with TRBD1. Germline CDR1 SGHTA, CDR2 FQGNSA. Trimming cost V 5 bases and J 5 bases; bases outside gene matches: 3. The CDR3 is made up of 12 amino acids.